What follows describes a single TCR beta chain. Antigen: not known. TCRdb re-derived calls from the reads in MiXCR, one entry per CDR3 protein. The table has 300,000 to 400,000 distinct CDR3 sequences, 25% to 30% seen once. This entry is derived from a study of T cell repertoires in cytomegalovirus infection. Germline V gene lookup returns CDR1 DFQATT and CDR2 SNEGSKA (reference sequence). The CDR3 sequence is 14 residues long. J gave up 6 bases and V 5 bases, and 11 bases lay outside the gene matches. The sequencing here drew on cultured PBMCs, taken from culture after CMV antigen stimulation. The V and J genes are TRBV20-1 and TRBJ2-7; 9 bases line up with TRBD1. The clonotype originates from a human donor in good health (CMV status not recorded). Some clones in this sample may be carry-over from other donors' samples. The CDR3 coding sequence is TGCAGTGCTCGGAACCGGGACAGGGACGGCGAGCAGTACTTC. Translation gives CSARNRDRDGEQYF.